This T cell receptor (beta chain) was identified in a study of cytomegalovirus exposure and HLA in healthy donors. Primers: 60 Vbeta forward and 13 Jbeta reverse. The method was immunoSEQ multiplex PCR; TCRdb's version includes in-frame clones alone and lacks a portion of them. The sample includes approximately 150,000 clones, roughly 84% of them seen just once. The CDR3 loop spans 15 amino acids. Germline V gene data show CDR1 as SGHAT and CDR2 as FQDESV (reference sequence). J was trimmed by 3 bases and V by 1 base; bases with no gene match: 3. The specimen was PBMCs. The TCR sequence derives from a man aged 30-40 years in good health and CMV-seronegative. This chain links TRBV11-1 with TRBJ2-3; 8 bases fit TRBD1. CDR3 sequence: CASSLGTGTTDTQYF. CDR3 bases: TGTGCCAGCAGCTTAGGGACAGGGACTACAGATACGCAGTATTTT.